The entry below gives a single TCR beta chain sequence along with its context. The data originate from a study of Ad26.COV2.S vaccination and SARS-CoV-2 variants. Study details: The vaccine Ad26.COV2.S was put into the muscle once, or twice with 56 days between.

Noted treatment: approximately 18 received Ad26.COV2.S at low or high dose, single or two shots; 5 received placebo; per-sample allocation not given. Vaccine and placebo recipients were sampled on day 63 after the first injection. This CDR3 is built from 17 residues. Trimming at V came to 5 bases and at J to 0 bases, leaving 10 bases not matched to a gene. Germline loops: CDR1 LNHDA, CDR2 SQIVND (reference sequence). TCRdb's table, derived via immunoSEQ multiplex PCR, lists solely in-frame clones and lacks some. Counted here are about 470,000 clones, roughly 87% occurring once; the ten biggest clones make up approximately 4.3%.

This chain connects TRBV19 to TRBJ2-3, with 8 bases identical to TRBD2. This sample comprised peripheral blood, obtained in a trial of Ad26.COV2.S vaccine versus placebo. The sequence derives from a person between 18 and 65 years old who received the Ad26.COV2.S COVID-19 vaccine or a placebo. The CDR3 protein is CASSSVAGPTSTDTQYF. The DNA of the CDR3 is TGTGCCAGTAGTTCCGTAGCGGGACCGACTAGCACAGATACGCAGTATTTT.